Presented here are 25 T cell receptor beta chains from one specimen sequenced in a study of tumor-infiltrating lymphocytes in primary liver carcinoma. Total RNA and DNA came together from roughly 20-30 mg of bulk tissue without cell sorting. Making TCR beta cDNA involved 400 to 600 ng total RNA and a constant-region primer. For TCR beta, libraries were produced by three nested multiplex PCR rounds using slightly modified ARM-PCR. TRBV1-TRBV30 forward primers paired with a C-beta reverse primer were used in the first two PCR rounds, which ran about 11 cycles each. TCRdb redid the calling of the multiplex PCR reads with MiXCR, one entry per CDR3 protein. The top ten clones hold roughly a fifth of a sample with tens of thousands of distinct CDR3 sequences, 72% of them seen once. The source material was liver tumor tissue from sampling region 1. This sample's subset: tumor region T1, superior pole. Receptor source: a man aged 35-49 years with primary liver carcinoma and hepatitis B virus infection.

A word on this clonotype: This sequence may be a read error, since a much larger clone differs from it by one base. CDR3 in DNA: TGCGCCAGTTACTGCAGGGGCTACAATGAGCAGTTCTTC. As protein: CASYCRGYNEQFF. The chain uses TRBV23-1 and TRBJ2-1, with D perhaps matching TRBD1 (6 bases). TRBV23-1 is an ORF; its function is uncertain. The CDR3 spans 13 residues. Deletions cut 9 bases from V and 3 bases from J, with 12 bases between.

The table lists this clonotype with a few counts. The gene calls are TRBV11-2 and TRBJ2-2, with 8 nucleotides matching TRBD2. Germline V lookup: CDR1 SGHAT, CDR2 FQNNGV. J was trimmed by 4 bases and V by 5 bases; bases with no gene match: 12. The CDR3 consists of 17 residues. This CDR3 reads CASSPGGWEKSTGELFF. CDR3 coding DNA: TGTGCCAGCAGCCCGGGGGGGTGGGAGAAGAGCACCGGGGAGCTGTTTTTT.

For this clonotype: The missing conserved phenylalanine or tryptophan at the end of this CDR3 makes a read error likely. CDR3 in amino acids: CTSSLSRSYEQYS. CDR3 coding DNA: TGTACCAGCAGCCTGTCAAGGTCCTACGAGCAGTACTCC. V is TRBV7-8 and J is TRBJ2-7, with D hard to call. The CDR3 is 13 amino acids. Germline CDR1 and CDR2: SGHVS and FQNEAQ.

About this clonotype: Compared with germline, one end of the junction differs, possibly owing to a read error. V is TRBV7-8 and J is TRBJ2-5; no clear D. The V gene's germline CDR1 is SGHVS and CDR2 FQNEAQ. The CDR3 loop spans 16 amino acids. CDR3 amino acids: CASSFHTPWVLETQNF. Written as DNA, the CDR3 is TGTGCCAGCAGTTTCCATACCCCATGGGTATTGGAGACCCAGAACTTC.

This clonotype was recorded many times. The gene calls are TRBV29-1 and TRBJ1-1, with 8 bases identical to TRBD1. Germline assignment: CDR1 SQVTM and CDR2 ANQGSEA. The CDR3 is 15 amino acids. The junction had 16 bases not matched to a gene; V was cut back by 3 bases and J by 10 bases. Here the CDR3 reads CSVDHPLVRQGRAFF. The CDR3 bases are TGCAGCGTTGACCACCCTTTGGTACGACAGGGGAGAGCTTTCTTT.

With respect to this clonotype: The CDR3 end shows no conserved phenylalanine or tryptophan, and so a read error is likely. The chain links TRBV11-1 to TRBJ2-3; 9 nucleotides match TRBD2. The CDR3 sequence is 16 residues long. Germline values: CDR1 SGHAT, CDR2 FQDESV (reference sequence). CDR3 coding DNA: TGTGCCAGCAGCCTCGGGACTAGCACACAGACAGATACTCAGTATATT. Amino acids: CASSLGTSTQTDTQYI.

The gene calls are TRBV7-2 and TRBJ2-7; tentatively, D is TRBD1 (6 bases). The CDR3 is made up of 12 amino acids. The germline gives CDR1 SGHTA, CDR2 FQGNSA. The ends were cut back, 3 bases at V and 6 bases at J, with 9 bases in the middle. The chain's CDR3 is CASSFTGSEQYF. DNA of the CDR3: TGTGCCAGCAGCTTCACAGGGAGCGAGCAGTACTTC.

Notes on this clonotype: The missing conserved phenylalanine or tryptophan at the end of this CDR3 makes a read error likely. The chain couples TRBV2 to TRBJ2-5, with 8 bases aligning to TRBD2. This CDR3 spans 16 amino acids. V lost 6 bases to trimming and J lost 2 bases; unmatched junction nucleotides: 11. Germline V CDR1 and CDR2: SNHLY, FYNNEI. CDR3 sequence reads: CASSARSSGKQETQYL. The CDR3, as DNA: TGTGCCAGCAGCGCCAGGAGTAGCGGGAAACAAGAGACCCAGTACCTC.

Details on this clonotype: The junction and the germline gene differ at one end; a read error may be behind it. The rearrangement links TRBV6-5 to TRBJ1-3; possibly TRBD1 for D (5 bases). This CDR3 spans 15 amino acids. Germline loops: CDR1 MNHEY, CDR2 SVGAGI. This chain's CDR3 is CDSSLGASSGNTIYF. The CDR3 region has the DNA TGTGACAGCAGTTTAGGGGCCAGCTCTGGAAACACCATATATTTT.

A few counts support this clonotype. A read error may explain this, as a much larger clone is one base away. The J gene is TRBJ2-5, the V gene TRBV20-1; 7 bases fit TRBD1. Germline values: CDR1 DFQATT, CDR2 SNEGSKA (reference sequence). With 7 bases clipped from V and 11 bases from J, the junction kept 7 bases outside the gene matches. The CDR3 runs 10 residues. In DNA, the CDR3 is TGCAGTGTTACGCCGGGACAGCAGTACTTC. It yields the protein CSVTPGQQYF.

There are many counts of this clonotype. The chain employs TRBV4-1 and TRBJ1-1; weak D call: TRBD1 (5 bases). The CDR3 is made up of 14 amino acids. Germline V gene lookup returns CDR1 MGHRA and CDR2 YSYEKL. V gave up 4 bases and J gave up 1 base, with 10 bases separating them. DNA for the CDR3: TGCGCCAGCAGCCGGGTCAGGGCGAACACTGAAGCTTTCTTT. Protein: CASSRVRANTEAFF.

The table lists this clonotype with a count of one. Sequence at one end of the junction differs from germline and may be a read error. This chain joins TRBV12-3 or TRBV12-4 and TRBJ1-5; perhaps TRBD1 as D (5 bases). The CDR3 has 14 amino acids. The CDR3 loop reads CSSSSGQGEGPQHF. For the CDR3, the DNA is TGTTCCAGCAGTTCTGGGCAGGGCGAGGGGCCCCAGCATTTT.

The chain has TRBV6-5 and TRBJ2-7; a weak D match, TRBD2 (5 bases). V was cut by 8 bases and J by 6 bases, with 20 bases left in between. This CDR3 has 14 residues. Per the germline V gene, CDR1 is MNHEY and CDR2 is SVGAGI. CDR3 amino acids: CASPPNPLGSEQYF. For the CDR3, the DNA is TGTGCCAGCCCGCCCAACCCCCTGGGGAGCGAGCAGTACTTC.

To note about this clonotype: This CDR3 is missing its conserved last phenylalanine or tryptophan, likely due to a read error. Because the CDR3's place on the DNA is in doubt, the DNA is left out and the CDR3 is given as listed by TCRdb. The chain employs TRBV29-1 and TRBJ2-1; TRBD1 is the table's D call and was not checked against the DNA. The CDR3 has 10 residues if both end residues are counted. CDR1 is SQVTM, CDR2 ANQGSEA, per germline. The CDR3 spells CSGITGKKFL.

Note on this clonotype: The junction shows a germline mismatch at one end, possibly a read error. V and J are TRBV5-4 and TRBJ2-1; TRBD1 or TRBD2 may be the D gene (6 bases each). The CDR3 has 14 amino acids. Per germline, CDR1 SGHNT and CDR2 YYREEE (reference sequence). The CDR3 sequence: CAIRGGSSYNEQFF. In nucleotides, the CDR3 is TGTGCCATCAGGGGAGGTAGCTCCTACAACGAGCAGTTCTTC. The complete variable domain, with remaining parts taken from reference TRBV5-4 and TRBJ2-1, reads ETGVTQSPTHLIKTRGQQVTLRCSSQSGHNTVSWYQQALGQGPQFIFQYYREEENGRGNFPPRFSGLQFPNYSSELNVNALELDDSALYLCAIRGGSSYNEQFFGPGTRLTVL.

There are many counts of this clonotype. J is TRBJ2-1 and V is TRBV5-1; 13 bases align to TRBD2. Germline CDR1 and CDR2: SGHRS and YFSETQ. The CDR3 spans 18 residues. Trimming removed 5 bases from V and 6 bases from J; junction bases left unmatched: 14. The CDR3 nucleotides are TGCGCCAGCAGTCCAGGACTAGCGGGAGTCGGTCGTAGCAATGAGCAGTTCTTC. It codes for CASSPGLAGVGRSNEQFF.

The chain links TRBV29-1 to TRBJ2-4; a possible D gene is TRBD1 (5 bases). Germline CDR1 reads SQVTM; CDR2 reads ANQGSEA. The V end was cut by 2 bases, the J end by 10 bases, with 18 bases between. CDR3 length: 14 residues. The CDR3 DNA is TGCAGCGTTGAACTAAGGGGCCTCGACGGAATTCAGTACTTC. Translation gives CSVELRGLDGIQYF.

This clonotype was recorded many times. The chain recombines TRBV29-1 with TRBJ2-1; tentatively, D is TRBD2 (6 bases). Germline V gene lookup returns CDR1 SQVTM and CDR2 ANQGSEA. V was shortened by 7 bases and J by 6 bases, with 10 bases between the two germline ends. The CDR3 consists of 11 residues. CDR3 sequence (DNA): TGCAGCGCCGGGACTTTCAATGAGCAGTTCTTC. Translated: CSAGTFNEQFF.

This clonotype is termed medium-sized. The chain has TRBV11-2 and TRBJ2-1; D assignment may be TRBD1 or TRBD2 (5 bases each). Germline lookup yields CDR1 SGHAT and CDR2 FQNNGV. The V end lost 7 bases, the J end lost 7 bases, and 14 bases lay between the germline ends. The CDR3 is 13 residues long. CDR3 amino acids: CASNRGSGNEQFF. CDR3 nucleotides: TGTGCCAGCAACCGGGGCTCTGGGAATGAGCAGTTCTTC.

To note about this clonotype: A read error may explain this, as a much larger clone is one base away. The rearrangement links TRBV5-5 to TRBJ2-7; 8 bases agree with TRBD2. The CDR3 contains 15 residues. Germline V gene lookup returns CDR1 SGHKS and CDR2 YYEKEE (reference sequence). The CDR3, as DNA: TGTGCCGGCAGCCGGGGACTAGGGCCATCCTACGAGCAGTACTTC. Translation gives CAGSRGLGPSYEQYF.

In the case of this clonotype: One end of the junction is discordant with germline, which a read error may explain. The genes are TRBV11-2 and TRBJ2-7; 9 bases match TRBD1. Germline V gene sequence: CDR1 SGHAT, CDR2 FQNNGV. The CDR3 loop spans 17 amino acids. The CDR3 here is CARSLVLWGQGIYEQYF. The CDR3 DNA reads as TGCGCCAGGAGCTTAGTTCTTTGGGGACAGGGAATCTACGAGCAGTACTTC.

V gene TRBV6-1 combines with J gene TRBJ1-2; weak D call: TRBD1 (6 bases). The germline gives CDR1 MNHNS, CDR2 SASEGT. The germline V and J ends were trimmed by 8 bases and 4 bases, with 17 bases remaining between them. The CDR3 totals 14 residues. The CDR3 sequence: CASLIGGGVYGYTF. DNA of the CDR3: TGTGCCAGCCTCATCGGAGGGGGAGTCTATGGCTACACCTTC.

About this clonotype: At one of its ends the junction is not consistent with the germline gene, which may arise from a read error. The chain recombines TRBV12-5 with TRBJ1-1, with D possibly being TRBD1 (5 bases). Germline V gene data show CDR1 as LGHNT and CDR2 as FRNRAP. The CDR3 has 12 residues. Here the CDR3 reads CVSGLGQGEAFF. CDR3 coding DNA: TGTGTTAGTGGTTTGGGCCAGGGCGAAGCTTTCTTT.

This chain uses TRBV25-1 with TRBJ2-5; TRBD2 is a possible D gene (5 bases). The CDR3 loop spans 15 amino acids. Trimming left V 9 bases short and J 2 bases short, with 19 bases between. The germline gives CDR1 MGHDK, CDR2 SYGVNS. CDR3 sequence: CASRAAEASQETQYF. In nucleotides, the CDR3 is TGTGCCAGTAGAGCCGCGGAGGCCAGTCAAGAGACCCAGTACTTC.

This clonotype was seen only once. The chain recombines TRBV24-1 with TRBJ2-3; 9 bases match TRBD1. The V gene end was trimmed by 5 bases and the J gene end by 7 bases; junction bases not matched to a gene: 24. CDR1 and CDR2 (germline): KGHDR, SFDVKD. The CDR3 is 20 amino acids. CDR3 sequence (DNA): TGTGCCACCAGTGCCTCATCGCCCGGGACAGGGCCATATGAGACAAATACGCAGTATTTT. Translated: CATSASSPGTGPYETNTQYF.